This T cell receptor (beta chain) came from a study of shared clonotypes between healthy human individuals (dated by TCRdb to about 2020). A note on the overall study: The cohort comprised a couple of women and a few men aged 18 to 49 years. To increase sequencing depth and limit assay-specific biases, TCR repertoire library preparation and sequencing were carried out by different laboratories using diverse techniques. For each donor, CD4 naive and CD4 memory were each given three plates, CD8 naive was given two plates, and CD8 memory was given one plate. To estimate repertoire size and how much clonotypes are shared between individuals, the study performed deep sequencing of blood TCR repertoires from a few healthy adults. Each donor's leukapheresis produced roughly between roughly 0.85 and 10 billion PBMCs.

Per the germline V gene (reference sequence), MNHEY is the CDR1 and SMNVEV is the CDR2. V has 2 bases trimmed and J has 3 bases trimmed; junction bases matching no gene number 6. From the cysteine up to the phenylalanine, the CDR3 has a length of 15 residues. The entry retains the CDR3 DNA only, 45 bases that are in frame from base 1. Using the deep immunoSEQ assay, TCR CDR3 regions were amplified from genomic DNA by multiplex PCR. Extracted genomic DNA from each cell subset was spread evenly across all wells of several immunoSEQ 96-well plates, with each plate serving as a replicate. For sorted subsets, approximately 200 ng of genomic DNA, equivalent to about 30,000 T cell genomes, went into each replicate PCR. The purified libraries were quantified using a Qubit 3.0 fluorometer, sized with a Bioanalyzer 2100, and then quantified again using the KAPA Library Quantification kit. Every immunoSEQ 96-well plate was sequenced on a dedicated single-read 150-cycle Illumina NextSeq 550 flow cell. Per the authors' processing: The immunoSEQ output contained only junctional sequences without quality scores, so filtering could not match that applied to full-length reads. Sequences were annotated with PyIR, a Python wrapper for IgBLAST v1.9, and V/J genes and CDR3 were assigned using IMGT germline references. Any read was removed if the V/J assignment was weak (E-value above 1e-6), the CDR3 was missing, or the read contained stop codons, out-of-frame junctions, or ambiguous translated residues. V3J clonotypes were defined as sequences sharing an identical inferred V gene, J gene, and CDR3 amino acid sequence. The percentage overlap between two repertoires was calculated by dividing the number of shared unique clonotypes by the size of the smaller repertoire. Repertoire richness was assessed with RTK rarefaction, the Chao1 estimator, and Recon v2.1 estimates of unobserved clonotypes. Generation probabilities for all TCRbeta clonotypes obtained by the gDNA method from four donors were computed using OLGA. TCRdb provides this immuneACCESS table in a form limited to in-frame rearrangements. Some clones are lacking; in checked studies, under half of them reflect an unresolved V gene, and why the rest are absent is not known. V, J and clone size reflect that table, while D and trimming were determined from the DNA. Present in this sample are hundreds of thousands of clones, 85% to 95% of which were seen just once. The top ten constitute 0.11% of the sample.

For this clone: Its recognized antigen is unknown. No much larger clone exists at a distance of one base, and base qualities are not known.

The full study reports these points: Pairwise subsampling indicated that sequencing depth was expected to affect the degree of clonotype sharing among donors. Sampling was restricted to blood, and TCR repertoires in tissues likely differ from the TCR repertoires found in blood. Estimated clonotype richness was generally larger for naive than for memory subsets. Sharing across a few donors was observed for approximately 5% of naive CD4, 3% to 3.5% of naive CD8, roughly 2.4% of memory CD4, and around 0.4% of memory CD8 clonotypes. Incomplete sequencing was indicated by rarefaction of sorted-subset datasets, despite the large sequencing depth. Compared with non-shared clonotypes, the clonotypes found in all four sorted-subset donors had higher generation probabilities. The genetic and exposure-history diversity represented was limited by the small number of donors.

CD8 naive samples were CD45RO-negative cells positively selected for CCR7, giving a CD45RA+CCR7+ population that excluded TemRA cells. The donors were healthy, HIV-negative adults who had no recently reported acute infections or vaccinations. Every donor was a Caucasian adult living in Nashville, Tennessee, USA. Blood was obtained by leukapheresis, after which PBMCs were separated by Ficoll-Histopaque density gradient centrifugation and cryopreserved in liquid nitrogen vapor phase. Analytical flow cytometry was used to check the purity and quantity of every magnetically sorted T cell population. Each sorted fraction had its genomic DNA isolated and then quantified by UV absorbance on a Nanodrop 2000c.

The chain links TRBV27 with TRBJ2-7; 8 bases in the junction line up with TRBD1. This clonotype was obtained from a woman aged 25 to 39 in good health. Sequencing was done on a sample of naive CD8+ T cells sorted from blood. What the cell subset or site label conveys for this sample: CD45RA+CCR7+. The nucleotide sequence reads as follows: TGTGCCAGCAGTTTACAGGGGGCGAGTTTCTACGAGCAGTACTTC. Translation gives CASSLQGASFYEQYF.